This T cell receptor beta chain was captured by sequencing in a study of blood T cells in healthy people across ages. The CDR3 totals 15 residues. V shed 7 bases and J 5 bases; nucleotides not matched to a gene: 14. The germline gives CDR1 SQVTM, CDR2 ANQGSEA. Study observations and caveats: Unsorted PBMCs prevented conclusive naive versus antigen-experienced comparison.

A second about 6 to 12 cycle PCR used barcoded and J-beta primers. Tags on each cDNA molecule came from a template-switch adaptor with 12 random nucleotides. Using its own MiXCR run on the 5' RACE reads, TCRdb lists one record per CDR3 protein. The profile shows 800,000 to 900,000 distinct CDR3 sequences, about 59% of them singletons. Remarks on this clonotype: No antigen is known for it.

Input material: blood. The rearrangement links TRBV29-1 to TRBJ2-1; 7 bases fit TRBD2. This clonotype originated in a man aged 25-45 years in good health. CDR3 region: CSAGIPGLTNNEQFF. The CDR3 DNA reads TGCAGCGCTGGAATTCCGGGACTAACAAACAATGAGCAGTTCTTC.